Listed here are 25 T cell receptor beta chains from one sample, sequenced in a study of blood T cell repertoires in COVID-19. The method was immunoSEQ multiplex PCR; TCRdb's version includes in-frame clones alone and lacks a portion of them. The sample carries about 180,000 clones, 70% to 85% recorded once. The sample taken for sequencing was peripheral blood. These receptor sequences come from a human donor in a cohort sampled during active COVID-19.

This clone was picked up a small number of times. This chain connects TRBV5-1 to TRBJ1-6; D not resolved. The V end was cut by 6 bases, the J end by 8 bases, with 21 bases between. Germline loops: CDR1 SGHRS, CDR2 YFSETQ. This CDR3 spans 16 amino acids. The DNA for the CDR3 is TGCGCCAGCACCCCCCGAGGCCGGAAAGCGGATTCACCCCTCCACTTT. Amino acids: CASTPRGRKADSPLHF.

V usage is TRBV29-1 and J usage is TRBJ1-2; the D gene is possibly TRBD1 (5 bases). Germline V lookup: CDR1 SQVTM, CDR2 ANQGSEA. This CDR3 region has 13 residues. The V end lost 4 bases, the J end lost 2 bases, and 11 bases lay between the germline ends. The CDR3, as DNA: TGCAGCGTTGGGAAGACAGAGAACTATGGCTACACCTTC. It encodes CSVGKTENYGYTF.

This clone was detected many times. The CDR3 DNA reads TGTGCCAGCAGTTACGACAGGCCCTACCGCTCCTACGAGCAGTACTTC. Its protein product is CASSYDRPYRSYEQYF. The rearrangement uses TRBV6-2 or TRBV6-3 and TRBJ2-7, with a possible D match to TRBD1 (6 bases). The CDR3 has 16 amino acids. Trimming took off 2 bases at V and 0 bases at J, with 14 bases between the two ends. The germline CDR1 and CDR2 sequences are MNHEY and SVGEGT.

The chain couples TRBV20-1 to TRBJ1-5; a weak D match, TRBD1 (6 bases). The CDR3 consists of 14 residues. Per the germline V gene, CDR1 is DFQATT and CDR2 is SNEGSKA (reference sequence). The V end lost 3 bases, the J end lost 7 bases, and 16 bases lay between the germline ends. CDR3: CSASRGAEEQPQHF. The CDR3 DNA is TGCAGTGCTAGTCGGGGGGCGGAAGAACAGCCCCAGCATTTT.

This rearrangement joins TRBV12-5 to TRBJ1-4; no clear D gene. Germline V CDR1 and CDR2: LGHNT, FRNRAP. The ends were cut back, 9 bases at V and 8 bases at J, with 10 bases in the middle. The CDR3 has 11 amino acids. This CDR3 reads CARTGGEKLFF. The DNA of the CDR3 is TGTGCTAGGACCGGCGGCGAAAAACTGTTTTTT.

The gene calls are TRBV7-6 and TRBJ2-7, with TRBD1 matching over 7 bases. Germline CDR1 SGHVS, CDR2 FNYEAQ. J lost 3 bases, V lost 1 base, and 6 bases had no gene match. The CDR3 contains 15 residues. DNA for the CDR3: TGTGCCAGCAGCTTAGATTTGGGACAGATCTACGAGCAGTACTTC. It encodes CASSLDLGQIYEQYF. Variable domain in full (rest from reference TRBV7-6 and TRBJ2-7): GAGVSQSPRYKVTKRGQDVALRCDPISGHVSLYWYRQALGQGPEFLTYFNYEAQQDKSGLPNDRFSAERPEGSISTLTIQRTEQRDSAMYRCASSLDLGQIYEQYFGPGTRLTVT.

The chain carries TRBV11-2 and TRBJ2-3, with D perhaps TRBD2 (5 bases). Per germline, CDR1 SGHAT and CDR2 FQNNGV. Trimming took 1 base from V and 6 from J, leaving 11 bases between them. There are 14 residues in the CDR3. CDR3 bases: TGTGCCAGCAGCTTAGTGCTAGCTGGTGATACGCAGTATTTT. Translation gives CASSLVLAGDTQYF.

This chain uses TRBV11-2 with TRBJ2-3; the match to TRBD2 covers 14 bases. The CDR3 length is 20 residues. Germline assignment: CDR1 SGHAT and CDR2 FQNNGV. J lost 3 bases, V lost 0 bases, and 11 bases had no gene match. The CDR3 here is CASSLEGLAGEPRPTDTQYF. CDR3 nucleotide sequence: TGTGCCAGCAGCTTAGAGGGACTAGCGGGGGAGCCCCGTCCTACAGATACGCAGTATTTT.

The chain couples TRBV5-5 to TRBJ1-2, with 9 bases aligning to TRBD1. The V gene's germline CDR1 is SGHKS and CDR2 YYEKEE (reference sequence). The V and J ends lost 2 bases and 7 bases, in that order; junction bases with no gene match: 9. This CDR3 region has 15 residues. Here the CDR3 DNA reads TGTGCCAGCAGCTTCCGGGGACAGGGTTCCCCTGGCTACACCTTC. Its protein product is CASSFRGQGSPGYTF.

This chain links TRBV7-9 with TRBJ1-1; D may be TRBD1 (6 bases). V lost 6 bases, J lost 1 base, and 9 bases lay in between. Germline V gene data show CDR1 as SEHNR and CDR2 as FQNEAQ (reference sequence). This CDR3 region has 13 residues. Here the CDR3 DNA reads TGTGCCAGCAGACAGACAGGGAACACTGAAGCTTTCTTT. Its protein is CASRQTGNTEAFF. Full variable domain (rest looked up from reference TRBV7-9 and TRBJ1-1): DTGVSQNPRHKITKRGQNVTFRCDPISEHNRLYWYRQTLGQGPEFLTYFQNEAQLEKSRLLSDRFSAERPKGSFSTLEIQRTEQGDSAMYLCASRQTGNTEAFFGQGTRLTVV.

V gene TRBV27 combines with J gene TRBJ2-1; 10 bases line up with TRBD1. From germline, CDR1 is MNHEY and CDR2 SMNVEV (reference sequence). After removal of 5 bases from V and 8 bases from J, the junction contained 12 bases not matched to a gene. The CDR3 runs to 16 residues. CDR3 bases: TGTGCCAGCAGTCCTTCGACAGGGGGCCTTGGAGATGAGCAGTTCTTC. Protein sequence: CASSPSTGGLGDEQFF.

The V gene is TRBV9, the J gene TRBJ2-5, with D unresolved. Germline CDR1 and CDR2: SGDLS and YYNGEE. This CDR3 region has 14 residues. The ends were cut back, 0 bases at V and 0 bases at J, with 6 bases in the middle. The CDR3, as DNA: TGTGCCAGCAGCGTAGACTCCTACCAAGAGACCCAGTACTTC. Its protein is CASSVDSYQETQYF.

The chain carries TRBV2 and TRBJ1-2; a possible D gene is TRBD1 (5 bases). CDR1 is SNHLY, CDR2 FYNNEI, per germline. This CDR3 contains 14 residues. V was clipped by 6 bases and J by 5 bases, with 16 bases between them. CDR3 residues: CASRGQPTQYGYTF. Written as DNA, the CDR3 is TGTGCCAGCAGGGGGCAACCAACTCAATATGGCTACACCTTC.

This chain links TRBV11-1 with TRBJ2-5, with D possibly matching TRBD2 (5 bases). Trimming shortened V by 4 bases and J by 2 bases, and 14 bases separated the two germline ends. The CDR3 runs to 15 residues. The V gene's germline CDR1 is SGHAT and CDR2 FQDESV (reference sequence). The CDR3 coding sequence is TGTGCCAGCAGCTCAGAGGGAGAAAAACAAGAGACCCAGTACTTC. Translation gives CASSSEGEKQETQYF.

The chain recombines TRBV5-6 with TRBJ1-2; no definite D call. The V gene lost 0 bases and the J gene lost 6 bases, with 18 bases spanning the gap. This CDR3 is 16 amino acids long. Germline CDR1 and CDR2: SGHDT and YYEEEE. CDR3 sequence reads: CASSLVEGGRHHGYTF. DNA of the CDR3: TGTGCCAGCAGCTTGGTCGAGGGAGGGCGGCACCATGGCTACACCTTC.

This sequence joins TRBV5-1 and TRBJ1-2; 9 nucleotides agree with TRBD1. CDR3 length: 16 residues. V trimming: 3 bases; J trimming: 7 bases; junction bases outside the gene matches: 13. Germline V gene lookup returns CDR1 SGHRS and CDR2 YFSETQ. For the CDR3, the DNA is TGCGCCAGCAGCTCCGAGGGCCCGACAGGGGGGGTTGGCTACACCTTC. Its translation is CASSSEGPTGGVGYTF.

The count of this clone is one. This chain links TRBV15 with TRBJ1-3; 8 bases are shared with TRBD1. The CDR3 consists of 15 residues. CDR1 and CDR2 (germline): LNHNV, YYDKDF (reference sequence). After removal of 4 bases from V and 2 bases from J, the junction contained 4 bases not matched to a gene. The CDR3 sequence is CATSTPGGTGNTIYF. The CDR3 DNA reads TGTGCCACCAGCACCCCAGGGGGCACTGGAAACACCATATATTTT. The full variable domain, completed using reference TRBV15 and TRBJ1-3, is DAMVIQNPRYQVTQFGKPVTLSCSQTLNHNVMYWYQQKSSQAPKLLFHYYDKDFNNEADTPDNFQSRRPNTSFCFLDIRSPGLGDTAMYLCATSTPGGTGNTIYFGEGSWLTVV.

The chain combines TRBV5-1 with TRBJ1-1, with TRBD1 identical over 7 bases. The CDR3 loop spans 20 amino acids. Germline-derived CDR1 and CDR2 are SGHRS and YFSETQ. J was trimmed by 1 base and V by 3 bases; bases with no gene match: 21. CDR3: CASSSQLSSPRDRWNTEAFF. DNA of the CDR3: TGCGCCAGCAGCTCTCAGCTCAGCTCACCCCGGGACAGATGGAACACTGAAGCTTTCTTT.

The chain joins TRBV10-2 to TRBJ1-4, with TRBD1 as a possible D gene (5 bases). The CDR3 totals 13 residues. In germline, CDR1 is WSHSY, CDR2 SAAADI. V was trimmed by 6 bases and J by 4 bases, leaving 9 bases between them. The CDR3 region is CASRIRDNEKLFF. The CDR3 DNA sequence: TGCGCCAGCAGGATCAGGGATAATGAAAAACTGTTTTTT.

The V and J genes are TRBV24-1 and TRBJ2-1; TRBD2 agrees at 10 bases. J was trimmed by 6 bases and V by 7 bases; bases with no gene match: 8. CDR1 and CDR2 (germline): KGHDR, SFDVKD. The CDR3 loop spans 15 amino acids. The CDR3 is CATRPSGGGSNEQFF. The CDR3 nucleotides are TGTGCCACCAGGCCTAGCGGGGGAGGGAGCAATGAGCAGTTCTTC.

This chain links TRBV19 with TRBJ2-7, with D tentatively TRBD2 (5 bases). The CDR3 runs to 14 residues. The germline V gene has CDR1 LNHDA and CDR2 SQIVND (reference sequence). V lost 5 bases to trimming and J lost 2 bases, with 13 bases between them. CDR3 residues: CASSSSGEAYEQYF. The DNA of the CDR3 is TGTGCCAGTAGTTCCTCCGGGGAAGCCTACGAGCAGTACTTC. The full variable domain, its missing parts supplied by reference TRBV19 and TRBJ2-7, is DGGITQSPKYLFRKEGQNVTLSCEQNLNHDAMYWYRQDPGQGLRLIYYSQIVNDFQKGDIAEGYSVSREKKESFPLTVTSAQKNPTAFYLCASSSSGEAYEQYFGPGTRLTVT.

The chain uses TRBV30 and TRBJ2-1, with D possibly TRBD1 on 5 matching bases. The germline CDR1 and CDR2 sequences are GTSNPN and SVGIG (reference sequence). The V gene lost 0 bases and the J gene lost 2 bases, with 20 bases spanning the gap. The CDR3 totals 18 residues. CDR3: CAWSVGFMGHRPYNEQFF. In DNA form, the CDR3 reads TGTGCCTGGAGTGTGGGATTCATGGGGCACCGACCCTACAATGAGCAGTTCTTC.

J is TRBJ2-1 and V is TRBV7-9; 11 bases are a match to TRBD2. The CDR3 totals 15 residues. Trimming removed 1 base from V and 4 bases from J; junction bases left unmatched: 0. Germline assignment: CDR1 SEHNR and CDR2 FQNEAQ (reference sequence). The CDR3 coding sequence is TGTGCCAGCAGCTTAGTAGCGGGGGGGTACAATGAGCAGTTCTTC. Translating it yields CASSLVAGGYNEQFF.

The chain uses TRBV19 and TRBJ1-5; TRBD1 is a possible D gene (5 bases). This CDR3 spans 18 amino acids. Trimming removed 6 bases from V and 2 bases from J, with 23 bases in between. Per the germline V gene, CDR1 is LNHDA and CDR2 is SQIVND (reference sequence). The CDR3 DNA sequence: TGTGCCAGTAGGAGTGGGGAGGGCGGAGGGGAAGGCAATCAGCCCCAGCATTTT. Translated: CASRSGEGGGEGNQPQHF.

Worth noting for this clone: This specimen includes other DNA sequences encoding the same CDR3. The chain is built from TRBV7-9 and TRBJ1-1; no clear D gene. The length of the CDR3 is 14 residues. V was pared by 1 base and J by 1 base, with 7 bases between. Germline lookup yields CDR1 SEHNR and CDR2 FQNEAQ (reference sequence). This CDR3 reads CASSLGGGNTEAFF. CDR3 nucleotides: TGTGCCAGCAGCTTAGGCGGCGGGAACACTGAAGCTTTCTTT. The full variable domain, its missing parts supplied by reference TRBV7-9 and TRBJ1-1, is DTGVSQNPRHKITKRGQNVTFRCDPISEHNRLYWYRQTLGQGPEFLTYFQNEAQLEKSRLLSDRFSAERPKGSFSTLEIQRTEQGDSAMYLCASSLGGGNTEAFFGQGTRLTVV.